The rows below give T cell receptor beta chains drawn from one sample of a study of blood T cell repertoires in COVID-19. Sequencing used immunoSEQ multiplex PCR; TCRdb keeps in-frame clones, though not all of them. There are almost 350,000 clones in the sample; roughly nine tenths occur only once, and 3.9% lies in the top ten. Sequenced sample: peripheral blood. These receptors were taken from a woman aged 60-75 years with COVID-19, enrolled during active disease. Each CDR3 is given with its conserved first and last residue. The order of the fields is D gene, V gene, clone size, J gene, CDR3 DNA, CDR3 protein. D genes are given only for firm matches. Size is stated for part of the rows, as once, few or many counts, or as a class when the clone is expanded.

D: NA; V: TRBV5-1; size: NA; J: TRBJ2-7; DNA: TGCGCCAGCAGCTTAGGGGTGTTCTCCTACGAGCAGTACTTC; CDR3: CASSLGVFSYEQYF
D: NA; V: TRBV28; size: NA; J: TRBJ1-1; DNA: TGTGCCAGCCGAGGACAGACGAACACTGAAGCTTTCTTT; CDR3: CASRGQTNTEAFF
D: NA; V: TRBV7-9; size: NA; J: TRBJ2-1; DNA: TGTGCCAGCAGCTTAGTAAGGGGTAATGAGCAGTTCTTC; CDR3: CASSLVRGNEQFF
D: NA; V: TRBV6-4; size: NA; J: TRBJ2-1; DNA: TGTGCCAGCAGCCACGACGAGTCGGGCTACAATGAGCAGTTCTTC; CDR3: CASSHDESGYNEQFF
D: TRBD1; V: TRBV9; size: NA; J: TRBJ1-2; DNA: TGTGCAGCAGCTCTCGAACGGGACAGGCCGAGCGGCTACACCTTC; CDR3: CAAALERDRPSGYTF
D: NA; V: TRBV4-1; size: NA; J: TRBJ1-4; DNA: TGCGCCAGCAGCCGCGACGGGGGCGGGGGGGGTGAAAAACTGTTTTTT; CDR3: CASSRDGGGGGEKLFF
D: NA; V: TRBV7-3; size: NA; J: TRBJ2-5; DNA: TGTGCCAGCAGCTTATCCAGACAAGAGACCCAGTACTTC; CDR3: CASSLSRQETQYF
D: TRBD2; V: TRBV9; size: once; J: TRBJ2-3; DNA: TGTGCCAGCAGCGTACGCGCTCTGGGGGGGGGCACAGATACGCAGTATTTT; CDR3: CASSVRALGGGTDTQYF
D: TRBD1; V: TRBV6-5; size: NA; J: TRBJ1-4; DNA: TGTGCCAGCAGTTACTCGGGGACAGCTAATGAAAAACTGTTTTTT; CDR3: CASSYSGTANEKLFF
D: TRBD1; V: TRBV2; size: NA; J: TRBJ2-7; DNA: TGTGCCAGCCGTTTAGACAGGGGTAGTATCCACGAGCAGTACTTC; CDR3: CASRLDRGSIHEQYF
D: NA; V: TRBV5-8; size: NA; J: TRBJ1-5; DNA: TGTGCCAGTCGCCGGGGAAGAGGCAATCAGCCCCAGCATTTT; CDR3: CASRRGRGNQPQHF
D: TRBD1; V: TRBV19; size: NA; J: TRBJ2-3; DNA: TGTGCCAGTACCCAAAGGGGGCGGGATACGCAGTATTTT; CDR3: CASTQRGRDTQYF
D: TRBD1; V: TRBV27; size: NA; J: TRBJ1-5; DNA: TGTGCCAGCAGTTTGACAGGGGCCGCTCAGCCCCAGCATTTT; CDR3: CASSLTGAAQPQHF
D: NA; V: TRBV2; size: NA; J: TRBJ1-2; DNA: TGTGCCAGCAGGGCTTTACAGAGTGGCTACACCTTC; CDR3: CASRALQSGYTF
D: TRBD1; V: TRBV7-6; size: once; J: TRBJ2-1; DNA: TGTGCCAGCAGCAAAGGACAGGGGTGGAATGAGCAGTTCTTC; CDR3: CASSKGQGWNEQFF
D: NA; V: TRBV12-3/TRBV12-4; size: NA; J: TRBJ2-1; DNA: TGTGCCAGCAGTTTAAGACTTGACAATGAGCAGTTCTTC; CDR3: CASSLRLDNEQFF
D: NA; V: TRBV19; size: NA; J: TRBJ1-6; DNA: TGTGCCAGTAGTTACAGAAATTCACCCCTCCACTTT; CDR3: CASSYRNSPLHF
D: NA; V: TRBV4-1; size: NA; J: TRBJ2-3; DNA: TGCGCCAGCAGCCAGGGAGCAATTGGGCCCGCGCAGTATTTT; CDR3: CASSQGAIGPAQYF
D: TRBD1; V: TRBV28; size: NA; J: TRBJ1-5; DNA: TGTGCCAGCAGTTTAACAGGGGGCGGTCAGCCCCAGCATTTT; CDR3: CASSLTGGGQPQHF
D: TRBD1; V: TRBV5-1; size: NA; J: TRBJ1-6; DNA: TGCGCCAGCAGCGTCGACAGGGTCGATTCACCCCTCCACTTT; CDR3: CASSVDRVDSPLHF
D: TRBD2; V: TRBV5-1; size: NA; J: TRBJ2-3; DNA: TGCGCCAGCAGCTGGGGACTAGCGGGAACAGATACGCAGTATTTT; CDR3: CASSWGLAGTDTQYF
D: NA; V: TRBV14; size: NA; J: TRBJ1-3; DNA: TGTGCCAGCAGCCAAGCCGGGTCGGACACCATATATTTT; CDR3: CASSQAGSDTIYF
D: NA; V: TRBV6-6; size: NA; J: TRBJ1-5; DNA: TGTGCCAGCAGTTTTATACAGGGTAGAGGCAATCAGCCCCAGCATTTT; CDR3: CASSFIQGRGNQPQHF
D: NA; V: TRBV7-2; size: NA; J: TRBJ1-4; DNA: TGTGCCAGCAGCTTAGCGCACGGGGTCTGGGAAAAACTGTTTTTT; CDR3: CASSLAHGVWEKLFF
D: NA; V: TRBV6-4; size: NA; J: TRBJ1-1; DNA: TGTGCCAGCTCAACCAGGTCAGGCACTGAAGCTTTCTTT; CDR3: CASSTRSGTEAFF
D: NA; V: TRBV18; size: NA; J: TRBJ2-5; DNA: TGTGCCAGCTCACAACAGGAGACCCAGTACTTC; CDR3: CASSQQETQYF
D: TRBD1; V: TRBV6-5; size: NA; J: TRBJ2-1; DNA: TGTGCCATCGCTATTTCGACAGGGGGGGTGAATGAGCAGTTCTTC; CDR3: CAIAISTGGVNEQFF
D: NA; V: TRBV2; size: NA; J: TRBJ1-6; DNA: TGTGCCAGTTACATGCTTTCTAATTCACCCCTCCACTTT; CDR3: CASYMLSNSPLHF
D: TRBD1; V: TRBV24-1; size: NA; J: TRBJ2-2; DNA: TGTGCCACCAGTGATTTAGGACAGGGCACGAACACCGGGGAGCTGTTTTTT; CDR3: CATSDLGQGTNTGELFF
D: NA; V: TRBV4-1; size: NA; J: TRBJ1-5; DNA: TGCGCCAGCAGCCGGCAGGAAGGCAATCAGCCCCAGCATTTT; CDR3: CASSRQEGNQPQHF
D: TRBD1; V: TRBV4-1; size: NA; J: TRBJ2-7; DNA: TGCGCCAGCAGCCGAGACTCCGGGACAGGGTCTTACGAGCAGTACTTC; CDR3: CASSRDSGTGSYEQYF
D: NA; V: TRBV28; size: once; J: TRBJ1-6; DNA: TGTGCCATGAGCGGGGCCCGGCGTACTAATTCACCCCTCCACTTT; CDR3: CAMSGARRTNSPLHF